This TCR beta chain came from a study of blood T cells in healthy people across ages. A J-beta primer mix and a sample-barcoded 5' primer were used in a second PCR of roughly 7 to 12 cycles. Every cDNA molecule bore a tag from a template-switch adaptor containing 12 random nucleotides. TCRdb itself ran the 5' RACE reads through MiXCR, one entry per CDR3 protein. The data contain hundreds of thousands of distinct CDR3 sequences, 40% to 45% of them singletons. Study-wide points: Not knowing donor CMV status may have confounded expanded clonotype changes.

The V and J ends lost 1 base and 2 bases respectively, with 14 bases between them. The germline V gene has CDR1 SQVTM and CDR2 ANQGSEA. The CDR3 has 15 amino acids. About this clonotype itself: Antigen specificity is unknown.

V gene TRBV29-1 combines with J gene TRBJ1-2; D perhaps matches TRBD1 (6 bases). The clonotype was recovered from a man older than 75 in good health. Sequenced sample: blood. CDR3 protein: CSVEGQRGSNYGYTF. CDR3 in DNA: TGCAGCGTTGAAGGCCAGAGGGGGTCAAACTATGGCTACACCTTC.